This T cell receptor (beta chain) came from a study of tumor and adjacent non-tumor tissue in lung cancer. Study observations and caveats: Tumor repertoires had a smaller top 100 clone share than normal lung.

V was pared by 5 bases and J by 7 bases, with 20 bases between. This CDR3 is 15 amino acids long. This sample's RNA came from whole unsorted tissue. Distant lung tissue was collected more than 3 cm away from the tumor edge. A note on this clonotype: The antigen remains unidentified.

TCRbeta libraries were built with three rounds of nested PCR, modified from ARM-PCR. TCRdb analysed the multiplex PCR reads with MiXCR anew, one entry per CDR3 protein. The data contain about 60,000 distinct CDR3 sequences, around 61% of them singletons. The receptor was isolated from a man in his 70s with non-small cell lung cancer. The material sequenced was distant non-tumor lung tissue. This chain connects TRBV12-3 or TRBV12-4 to TRBJ2-5; D gene ambiguous. CDR3 residues: CASSPRAVVAATQYF. For the CDR3, the DNA is TGTGCCAGCAGTCCCCGGGCAGTGGTGGCAGCGACCCAGTACTTC.